These 24 T cell receptor beta chains were sequenced from one sample in a study of cytomegalovirus exposure and HLA in healthy donors. PCR was performed using 60 Vbeta and 13 Jbeta primers. The table came from immunoSEQ multiplex PCR; TCRdb's copy has only in-frame clones and leaves some out. The data show about 130,000 clones, with 8% to 9.5% seen just once and approximately 5% held by the top ten. The sample was PBMCs. Source of these receptors: a man aged 40-49 years in good health and CMV-seronegative.

This clone turned up a few times. V usage is TRBV4-1 and J usage is TRBJ2-1; TRBD2 matches 11 bases. This CDR3 region has 15 residues. V shed 5 bases and J 7 bases; nucleotides not matched to a gene: 7. CDR1 is MGHRA, CDR2 YSYEKL, per germline. The CDR3 bases are TGCGCCAGCAGCGTGTTAGCGGGGGGGACGAATGAGCAGTTCTTC. Protein: CASSVLAGGTNEQFF.

This clone has more than one count but fewer than ten. J is TRBJ2-2 and V is TRBV19, with a tentative D call TRBD2 (5 bases). Per the germline V gene, CDR1 is LNHDA and CDR2 is SQIVND (reference sequence). V lost 1 base and J 6 bases, leaving 9 bases between the germline ends. This CDR3 is built from 14 residues. The CDR3 is CASSIAGVPGELFF. For the CDR3, the DNA is TGTGCCAGTAGTATAGCCGGGGTTCCCGGGGAGCTGTTTTTT. Together with reference TRBV19 and TRBJ2-2, the CDR3 gives the full variable domain: DGGITQSPKYLFRKEGQNVTLSCEQNLNHDAMYWYRQDPGQGLRLIYYSQIVNDFQKGDIAEGYSVSREKKESFPLTVTSAQKNPTAFYLCASSIAGVPGELFFGEGSRLTVL.

This clone was found a few times. The chain uses TRBV28 and TRBJ2-7; no firm D call. V was shortened by 7 bases and J by 5 bases, with 21 bases between the two germline ends. This CDR3 is 15 amino acids long. CDR1 is MDHEN, CDR2 SYDVKM, per germline. The CDR3 spells CASTLAWSSVDEQYF. The CDR3 nucleotides are TGTGCCAGCACCCTCGCCTGGTCTTCAGTGGACGAGCAGTACTTC.

J is TRBJ1-6 and V is TRBV6-5, with TRBD1 identical over 12 bases. CDR3 length: 14 amino acids. Losses at the gene ends were 4 bases for V and 14 bases for J; bases not matched to a gene: 6. Per germline, CDR1 MNHEY and CDR2 SVGAGI. CDR3 loop: CASSLGQGARALHF. As DNA, the CDR3 is TGTGCCAGCAGTTTGGGACAGGGGGCAAGGGCCCTCCACTTT.

This clone has only a few counts. The CDR3 spells CASSLAGGNEQYF. The CDR3 DNA is TGCGCCAGCAGCTTGGCAGGGGGCAACGAGCAGTACTTC. The chain couples TRBV5-1 to TRBJ2-7; the match to TRBD1 covers 8 bases. V was clipped by 0 bases and J by 5 bases; unmatched bases: 1. The CDR3 extends over 13 amino acids. In germline, CDR1 is SGHRS, CDR2 YFSETQ.

A few counts support this clone. The chain is built from TRBV30 and TRBJ2-3, with D possibly TRBD2 on 6 matching bases. V gave up 8 bases and J gave up 2 bases, with 14 bases separating them. Germline CDR1 and CDR2: GTSNPN and SVGIG (reference sequence). The CDR3 contains 13 residues. The CDR3 loop is CAHSGTFTDTQYF. The CDR3 region has the DNA TGTGCCCACTCCGGGACTTTCACAGATACGCAGTATTTT.

On this clone itself: Only one base separates this from a far larger clonotype, so it likely reflects a read error. The V call is TRBV25-1, the J call TRBJ2-2, with D tentatively TRBD2 (6 bases). The ends were cut back, 4 bases at V and 6 bases at J, with 12 bases in the middle. This CDR3 is 14 amino acids long. Germline CDR1 MGHDK, CDR2 SYGVNS. CDR3 protein: CASSGGVDAGELFF. The CDR3 DNA follows: TGTGCCAGCAGTGGGGGGGTGGACGCCGGGGAGCTGTTTTTT.

V gene TRBV7-6 combines with J gene TRBJ2-6, with 7 bases that match TRBD2. The CDR3 covers 17 residues. CDR1 and CDR2 (germline): SGHVS, FNYEAQ. Germline trimming cut 5 bases from V and 0 bases from J; bases unmatched to any gene: 7. The CDR3 sequence: CASSPIAGNSGANVLTF. CDR3 DNA: TGTGCCAGCAGCCCAATAGCGGGCAACTCTGGGGCCAACGTCCTGACTTTC. Based on the CDR3 plus reference TRBV7-6 and TRBJ2-6, the full variable domain is GAGVSQSPRYKVTKRGQDVALRCDPISGHVSLYWYRQALGQGPEFLTYFNYEAQQDKSGLPNDRFSAERPEGSISTLTIQRTEQRDSAMYRCASSPIAGNSGANVLTFGAGSRLTVL.

In DNA, the CDR3 is TGTGCCAGCAGCTTTAACGTAGCGGGGGGGGCAGATACGCAGTATTTT. This sequence encodes CASSFNVAGGADTQYF. The V call is TRBV7-2, the J call TRBJ2-3, with TRBD2 identical over 11 bases. Germline V gene lookup returns CDR1 SGHTA and CDR2 FQGNSA. The CDR3 consists of 16 residues. J gave up 4 bases and V 3 bases, and 6 bases lay outside the gene matches.

This clone has just a few counts. The chain links TRBV28 to TRBJ2-7; possibly TRBD2 for D (7 bases). V was shortened by 6 bases and J by 4 bases, with 19 bases between the two germline ends. Germline V gene lookup returns CDR1 MDHEN and CDR2 SYDVKM. This CDR3 has 15 amino acids. CDR3 in DNA: TGTGCCAGCAGCCCACCGGGGGCGGGGGTGTACGAGCAGTACTTC. Its translation: CASSPPGAGVYEQYF. The whole variable domain, filled in from reference TRBV28 and TRBJ2-7, reads DVKVTQSSRYLVKRTGEKVFLECVQDMDHENMFWYRQDPGLGLRLIYFSYDVKMKEKGDIPEGYSVSREKKERFSLILESASTNQTSMYLCASSPPGAGVYEQYFGPGTRLTVT.

As DNA, the CDR3 is TGTGCCAGCAGCTCGCCGGGACAGGGGTTCACAGATACGCAGTATTTT. It encodes CASSSPGQGFTDTQYF. This chain links TRBV11-2 with TRBJ2-3; 10 nucleotides align to TRBD1. Germline V lookup: CDR1 SGHAT, CDR2 FQNNGV. After removal of 4 bases from V and 2 bases from J, the junction contained 6 bases not matched to a gene. This CDR3 comprises 16 residues.

A few counts support this clone. The chain links TRBV5-1 to TRBJ2-5; 9 nucleotides agree with TRBD1. From germline, CDR1 is SGHRS and CDR2 YFSETQ. The V and J ends lost 3 bases and 1 base, in that order; junction bases with no gene match: 4. The CDR3 has 15 amino acids. CDR3 sequence: CASSSPGQGQETQYF. CDR3 nucleotide sequence: TGCGCCAGCAGCTCCCCGGGACAGGGCCAAGAGACCCAGTACTTC.

The J gene is TRBJ1-1, the V gene TRBV5-6, with D possibly being TRBD1 (5 bases). The germline V gene encodes CDR1 SGHDT and CDR2 YYEEEE. The ends were cut back, 0 bases at V and 3 bases at J, with 12 bases in the middle. The CDR3 runs 15 residues. The CDR3 nucleotides read TGTGCCAGCAGCTTGGTCCAGGCAGGGTACACTGAAGCTTTCTTT. This gives the protein CASSLVQAGYTEAFF.

This clone was found a few times. The chain recombines TRBV19 with TRBJ1-2; D may be TRBD1 (5 bases). V shed 9 bases and J shed 7 bases, with 15 bases lying between them. CDR1 is LNHDA, CDR2 SQIVND, per germline (reference sequence). The CDR3 totals 12 residues. CDR3 amino acids: CASWGLTSGYTF. CDR3 bases: TGTGCCAGCTGGGGACTCACAAGTGGCTACACCTTC.

This sequence joins TRBV6-1 and TRBJ1-2; 9 bases are shared with TRBD1. The germline V gene encodes CDR1 MNHNS and CDR2 SASEGT. V trimming: 10 bases; J trimming: 0 bases; junction bases outside the gene matches: 3. The CDR3 is made up of 13 amino acids. The CDR3 protein is CATDRGANYGYTF. DNA for the CDR3: TGTGCCACCGACAGGGGGGCTAACTATGGCTACACCTTC.

Only a few counts were recorded for this clone. The chain carries TRBV4-1 and TRBJ2-5, with a possible D match to TRBD1 (5 bases). Deletions cut 2 bases from V and 2 bases from J, with 9 bases between. Germline assignment: CDR1 MGHRA and CDR2 YSYEKL. The CDR3 has 14 residues. This CDR3 reads CASSQWTLQETQYF. The CDR3 nucleotides read TGCGCCAGCAGCCAATGGACATTACAAGAGACCCAGTACTTC.

This clone was found a few times. This sequence joins TRBV28 and TRBJ1-2; D is possibly TRBD1 (6 bases). Looked up from germline, CDR1 is MDHEN and CDR2 is SYDVKM. The CDR3 has 13 residues. V was trimmed by 4 bases and J by 4 bases, leaving 10 bases between them. The chain's CDR3 is CASSSGGPYGYTF. CDR3 nucleotide sequence: TGTGCCAGCAGTTCCGGGGGGCCCTATGGCTACACCTTC.

Only a few counts were recorded for this clone. The V call is TRBV7-8, the J call TRBJ2-1; TRBD1 is a possible D gene (5 bases). From germline, CDR1 is SGHVS and CDR2 FQNEAQ. The CDR3 extends over 16 amino acids. Deletions cut 1 base from V and 7 bases from J, with 17 bases between. The CDR3 DNA is TGTGCCAGCAGCTTAGTGGTCAGGGTAGGAAGAAATGAGCAGTTCTTC. Amino acids: CASSLVVRVGRNEQFF.

This clone has more than one count but fewer than ten. V gene TRBV6-1 combines with J gene TRBJ2-2; possible D gene TRBD2, 5 bases. This CDR3 contains 15 residues. CDR1 is MNHNS, CDR2 SASEGT, per germline. Trimming left V 6 bases short and J 2 bases short, with 13 bases between. In DNA form, the CDR3 reads TGTGCCAGCAGCCCTGGAACGGGAAACACCGGGGAGCTGTTTTTT. Its translation is CASSPGTGNTGELFF.

This clone was counted only a few times. This chain links TRBV11-2 with TRBJ2-3; TRBD1 is a possible D gene (5 bases). Per the germline V gene, CDR1 is SGHAT and CDR2 is FQNNGV. The CDR3 sequence is 15 residues long. V shed 1 base and J shed 5 bases, with 13 bases lying between them. The CDR3 DNA follows: TGTGCCAGCAGCTTAGTTCTGGGGCCCGGAGATACGCAGTATTTT. Translated, it gives CASSLVLGPGDTQYF.

The gene calls are TRBV2 and TRBJ2-2; 9 bases line up with TRBD2. This CDR3 is 17 amino acids long. V lost 6 bases and J lost 4; bases outside the gene matches: 12. Germline CDR1 and CDR2: SNHLY and FYNNEI. Written as DNA, the CDR3 is TGTGCCAGCAGAGTCCCGCAGCGGGGGGCCGGCACCGGGGAGCTGTTTTTT. It encodes CASRVPQRGAGTGELFF.

This clone turned up a few times. This chain joins TRBV6-5 and TRBJ2-7, with TRBD1 identical over 7 bases. Losses at the gene ends were 10 bases for V and 2 bases for J; bases not matched to a gene: 11. The CDR3 contains 14 residues. From germline, CDR1 is MNHEY and CDR2 SVGAGI. CDR3 DNA sequence: TGTGCCACCAAACCCGGGACAGCTACCTACGAGCAGTACTTC. It yields the protein CATKPGTATYEQYF.

This clone was seen a handful of times. This chain joins TRBV4-3 and TRBJ1-3; TRBD1 is a possible D gene (6 bases). This CDR3 is 14 amino acids long. Germline values: CDR1 LGHNA, CDR2 YSLEER. Trimming took 2 bases from V and 4 from J, leaving 9 bases between them. This CDR3 reads CASSQTGFGNTIYF. The CDR3, as DNA: TGCGCCAGCAGCCAAACAGGGTTCGGAAACACCATATATTTT.

V is TRBV11-3 and J is TRBJ2-2, with D possibly being TRBD1 (5 bases). The CDR3 loop spans 15 amino acids. V was clipped by 5 bases and J by 1 base, with 11 bases between them. CDR1 SGHNT and CDR2 YENEEA come from the germline V gene. CDR3 DNA: TGTGCCAGCAGCGGCGGACACCAGAACACCGGGGAGCTGTTTTTT. Its protein product is CASSGGHQNTGELFF.